Shown below are 5 T cell receptor beta chains from a single sample sequenced in a study of blood T cell repertoires in COVID-19. Libraries were prepared by immunoSEQ multiplex PCR; TCRdb keeps only in-frame clonotypes and omits some of them. The table lists a few hundred thousand clones, 89% of them singletons. The specimen was peripheral blood. All receptors come from a woman between 40 and 55 years old who had recovered from COVID-19.

The count of this clone is one. This chain links TRBV10-1 with TRBJ1-2; D perhaps matches TRBD1 (6 bases). V lost 2 bases and J 6 bases, leaving 10 bases between the germline ends. In germline, CDR1 is WNHNN, CDR2 SYGVQD (reference sequence). This CDR3 region has 13 residues. CDR3 sequence (DNA): TGCGCCAGCAGTGAGGCCACAGGGAATGGCTACACCTTC. Its protein is CASSEATGNGYTF.

The chain couples TRBV24-1 to TRBJ2-2, with D hard to call. Trimming took off 3 bases at V and 0 bases at J, with 10 bases between the two ends. The CDR3 covers 16 residues. Germline lookup yields CDR1 KGHDR and CDR2 SFDVKD. The chain's CDR3 is CATSDGPFTNTGELFF. The CDR3 DNA follows: TGTGCCACCAGTGATGGGCCATTTACGAACACCGGGGAGCTGTTTTTT.

The rearrangement uses TRBV2 and TRBJ2-7, with D hard to call. The CDR3 is 12 residues long. Germline CDR1 is SNHLY and CDR2 is FYNNEI. The ends were cut back, 2 bases at V and 6 bases at J, with 8 bases in the middle. The CDR3 sequence: CASSEIQAEQYF. In DNA, the CDR3 is TGTGCCAGCAGTGAAATCCAAGCCGAGCAGTACTTC. The full variable domain, with the rest looked up from reference TRBV2 and TRBJ2-7, is EPEVTQTPSHQVTQMGQEVILRCVPISNHLYFYWYRQILGQKVEFLVSFYNNEISEKSEIFDDQFSVERPDGSNFTLKIRSTKLEDSAMYFCASSEIQAEQYFGPGTRLTVT.

The chain carries TRBV5-4 and TRBJ2-7; 12 bases fit TRBD2. The CDR3 totals 15 residues. Trimming removed 8 bases from V and 7 bases from J; junction bases left unmatched: 13. Germline V CDR1 and CDR2: SGHNT, YYREEE (reference sequence). The CDR3 DNA follows: TGTGCCAGTAGTCGCGAAGGGGGACTAGCGGGTGAGCAGTACGTC. It specifies CASSREGGLAGEQYV.

This clone was seen just once. J is TRBJ2-1 and V is TRBV11-3, with 8 nucleotides matching TRBD1. J was trimmed by 3 bases and V by 0 bases; bases with no gene match: 13. From germline, CDR1 is SGHNT and CDR2 YENEEA. This CDR3 comprises 19 residues. The CDR3 DNA follows: TGTGCCAGCAGCTTAGATCTAATGGGTGGGACAGGATTCTACAATGAGCAGTTCTTC. Its translation: CASSLDLMGGTGFYNEQFF.